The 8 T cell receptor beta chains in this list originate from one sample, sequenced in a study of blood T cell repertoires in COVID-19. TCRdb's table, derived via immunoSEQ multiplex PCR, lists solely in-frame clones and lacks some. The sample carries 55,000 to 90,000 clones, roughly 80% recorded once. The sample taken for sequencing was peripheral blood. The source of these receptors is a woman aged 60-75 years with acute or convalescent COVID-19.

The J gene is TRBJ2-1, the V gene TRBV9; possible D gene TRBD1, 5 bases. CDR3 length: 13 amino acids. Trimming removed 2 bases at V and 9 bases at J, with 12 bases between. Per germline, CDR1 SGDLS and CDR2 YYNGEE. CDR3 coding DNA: TGTGCCAGCAGCGTCTTAGGGGCCGTTGAGCAGTTCTTC. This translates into CASSVLGAVEQFF.

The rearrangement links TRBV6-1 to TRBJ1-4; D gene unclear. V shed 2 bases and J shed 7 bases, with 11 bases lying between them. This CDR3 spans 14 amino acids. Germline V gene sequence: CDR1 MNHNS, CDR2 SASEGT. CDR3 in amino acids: CASSEIEGSEKLFF. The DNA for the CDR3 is TGTGCCAGCAGTGAAATCGAGGGTAGTGAAAAACTGTTTTTT.

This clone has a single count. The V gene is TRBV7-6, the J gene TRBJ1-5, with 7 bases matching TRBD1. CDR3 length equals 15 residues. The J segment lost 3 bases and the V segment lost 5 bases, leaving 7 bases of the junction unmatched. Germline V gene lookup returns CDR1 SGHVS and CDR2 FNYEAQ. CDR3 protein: CASSPIQGVNQPQHF. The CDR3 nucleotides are TGTGCCAGCAGCCCCATCCAGGGGGTCAATCAGCCCCAGCATTTT.

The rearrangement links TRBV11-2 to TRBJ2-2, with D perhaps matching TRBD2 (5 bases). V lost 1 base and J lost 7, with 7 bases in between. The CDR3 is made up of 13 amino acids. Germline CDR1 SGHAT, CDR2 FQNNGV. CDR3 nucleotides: TGTGCCAGCAGCTTAGGAGGGCTCGGGGAGCTGTTTTTT. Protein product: CASSLGGLGELFF.

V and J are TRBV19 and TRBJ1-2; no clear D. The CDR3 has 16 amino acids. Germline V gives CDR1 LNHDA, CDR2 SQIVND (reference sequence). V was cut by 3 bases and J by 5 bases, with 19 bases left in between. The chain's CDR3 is CASSITLGSLGYGYTF. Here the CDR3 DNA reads TGTGCCAGTAGTATTACTCTTGGCTCTCTCGGGTATGGCTACACCTTC.

The CDR3 sequence is CASSLTRQGSEAFF. The CDR3 DNA follows: TGCGCCAGCAGCTTGACCCGACAGGGGTCTGAAGCTTTCTTT. The chain joins TRBV5-1 to TRBJ1-1; 8 positions match TRBD1. Looked up from germline, CDR1 is SGHRS and CDR2 is YFSETQ. The ends lost 1 base at V and 6 bases at J; junction bases unmatched: 5. The CDR3 consists of 14 residues.

CDR3 nucleotide sequence: TGTGCCACCAGTGATGTAGGGGGCACCGGGGAGCTGTTTTTT. This sequence encodes CATSDVGGTGELFF. The chain uses TRBV24-1 and TRBJ2-2; tentatively, D is TRBD1 (6 bases). V lost 3 bases, J lost 4 bases, and 8 bases lay in between. Germline V gene lookup returns CDR1 KGHDR and CDR2 SFDVKD. This CDR3 is built from 14 residues.

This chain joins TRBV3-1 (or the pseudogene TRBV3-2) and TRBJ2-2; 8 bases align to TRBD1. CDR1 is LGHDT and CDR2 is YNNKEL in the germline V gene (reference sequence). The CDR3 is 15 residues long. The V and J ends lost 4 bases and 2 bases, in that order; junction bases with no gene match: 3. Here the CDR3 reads CASSLGQGNTGELFF. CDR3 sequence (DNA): TGTGCCAGCAGCCTCGGACAGGGCAACACCGGGGAGCTGTTTTTT.